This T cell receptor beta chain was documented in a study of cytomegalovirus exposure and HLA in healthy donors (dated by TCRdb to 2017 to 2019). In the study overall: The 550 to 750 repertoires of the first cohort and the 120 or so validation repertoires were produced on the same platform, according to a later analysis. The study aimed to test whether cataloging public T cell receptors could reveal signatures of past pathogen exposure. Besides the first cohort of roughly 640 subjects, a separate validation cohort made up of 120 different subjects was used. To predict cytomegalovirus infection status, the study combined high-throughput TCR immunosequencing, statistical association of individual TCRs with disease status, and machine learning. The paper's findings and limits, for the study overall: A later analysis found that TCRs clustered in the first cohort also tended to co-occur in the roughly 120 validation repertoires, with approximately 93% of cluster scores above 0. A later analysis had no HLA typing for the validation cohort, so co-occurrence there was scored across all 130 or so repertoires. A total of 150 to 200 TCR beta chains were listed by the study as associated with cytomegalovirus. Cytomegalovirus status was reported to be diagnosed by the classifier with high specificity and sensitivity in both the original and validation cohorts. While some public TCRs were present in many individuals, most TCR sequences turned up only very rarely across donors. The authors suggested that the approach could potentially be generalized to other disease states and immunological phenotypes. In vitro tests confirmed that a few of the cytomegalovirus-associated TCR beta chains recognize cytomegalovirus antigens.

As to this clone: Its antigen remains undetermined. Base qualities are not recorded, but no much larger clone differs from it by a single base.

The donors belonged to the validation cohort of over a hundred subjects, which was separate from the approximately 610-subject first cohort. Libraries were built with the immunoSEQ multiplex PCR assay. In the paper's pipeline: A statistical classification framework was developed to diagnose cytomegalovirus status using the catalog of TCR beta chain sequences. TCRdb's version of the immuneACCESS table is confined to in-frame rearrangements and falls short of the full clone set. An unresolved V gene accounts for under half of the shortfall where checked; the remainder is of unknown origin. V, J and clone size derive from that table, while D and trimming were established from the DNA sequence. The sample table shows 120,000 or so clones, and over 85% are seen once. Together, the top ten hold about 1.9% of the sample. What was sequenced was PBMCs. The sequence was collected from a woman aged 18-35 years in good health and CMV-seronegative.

The CDR3 loop reads CASRPTGFPTEAFF. The sequenced DNA is TGTGCCAGCAGACCAACAGGCTTCCCCACTGAAGCTTTCTTT. The chain is encoded by TRBV6-6 joined to TRBJ1-1, and possibly TRBD1, on 5 matching bases. The CDR3 has 14 amino acids, counting the end cysteine and phenylalanine. Only CDR3 DNA remains: 42 bases, in frame from the first base. For CDR1 and CDR2, the germline V gene (reference sequence) lists MNHNY and SVGAGI. V and J lose 6 bases and 4 bases, and a span of 15 bases separates them.